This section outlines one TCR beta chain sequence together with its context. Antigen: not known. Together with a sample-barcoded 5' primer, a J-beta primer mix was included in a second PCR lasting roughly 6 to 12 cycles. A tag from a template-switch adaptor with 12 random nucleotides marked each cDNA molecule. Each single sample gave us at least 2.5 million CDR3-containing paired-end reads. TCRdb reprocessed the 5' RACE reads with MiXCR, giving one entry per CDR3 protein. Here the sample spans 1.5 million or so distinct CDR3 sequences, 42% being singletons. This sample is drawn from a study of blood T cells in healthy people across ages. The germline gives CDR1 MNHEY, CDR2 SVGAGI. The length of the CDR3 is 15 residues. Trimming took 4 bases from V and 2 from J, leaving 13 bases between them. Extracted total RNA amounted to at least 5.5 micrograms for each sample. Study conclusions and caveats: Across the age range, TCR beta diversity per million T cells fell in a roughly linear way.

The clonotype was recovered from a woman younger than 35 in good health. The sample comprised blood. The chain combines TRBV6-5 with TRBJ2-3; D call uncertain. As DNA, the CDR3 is TGTGCCAGCAGTTTTTCTAGTCCAGTCACAGATACGCAGTATTTT. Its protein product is CASSFSSPVTDTQYF.